Shown below are 27 T cell receptor beta chains from a single sample sequenced in a study of cytomegalovirus exposure and HLA in healthy donors. PCR used 60 Vbeta primers and 13 Jbeta primers. Assay: immunoSEQ multiplex PCR; the TCRdb copy retains only in-frame clones and omits some. This sample contains roughly 100,000 clones. Specimen: PBMCs. These TCRs come from a man aged 35 to 55 in good health and CMV-seronegative.

CDR3 sequence: CASTLTNAPLHF. The CDR3 DNA follows: TGTGCCAGCACCCTGACAAACGCACCCCTCCACTTT. This chain uses TRBV28 with TRBJ1-6, with D unclear. Germline CDR1 reads MDHEN; CDR2 reads SYDVKM. The V gene lost 7 bases and the J gene lost 11 bases, with 12 bases spanning the gap. CDR3 length equals 12 residues.

The rearrangement links TRBV7-9 to TRBJ2-2; no reliable D call. This CDR3 comprises 15 residues. Between the trimmed V and J ends, which lost 8 bases and 0 bases, there was a span of 13 bases. The germline CDR1 and CDR2 sequences are SEHNR and FQNEAQ (reference sequence). CDR3 amino acids: CASDIGSANTGELFF. CDR3 in DNA: TGTGCCAGCGATATAGGCAGCGCGAACACCGGGGAGCTGTTTTTT.

The gene calls are TRBV18 and TRBJ2-7; TRBD1 is a possible D gene (6 bases). Between the trimmed V and J ends, which lost 3 bases and 0 bases, there was a span of 12 bases. CDR1 is KGHSH and CDR2 is LQKENI in the germline V gene. The CDR3 is made up of 15 amino acids. The CDR3 protein is CASSPRTARSYEQYF. CDR3 sequence (DNA): TGTGCCAGCTCACCCCGGACAGCTCGCTCCTACGAGCAGTACTTC.

This chain links TRBV5-8 with TRBJ1-4, with TRBD1 matching over 7 bases. Unmatched junction bases numbered 10, after V lost 1 base and J lost 7 bases. From germline, CDR1 is SGHTS and CDR2 YDEGEE. The CDR3 is 16 amino acids. CDR3 amino acids: CASSLSLTGLIEKLFF. DNA for the CDR3: TGTGCCAGCAGCTTGTCCCTGACAGGGTTGATTGAAAAACTGTTTTTT. Full variable domain (outside the CDR3, taken from reference TRBV5-8 and TRBJ1-4): EAGVTQSPTHLIKTRGQQATLRCSPISGHTSVYWYQQALGLGLQFLLWYDEGEERNRGNFPPRFSGRQFPNYSSELNVNALELEDSALYLCASSLSLTGLIEKLFFGSGTQLSVL.

Concerning this clone: This same CDR3 is encoded by further DNA sequences in the sample. The genes are TRBV5-1 and TRBJ1-5, with TRBD1 matching 7 bases. With 0 bases clipped from V and 0 bases from J, the junction kept 3 bases outside the gene matches. The germline V gene encodes CDR1 SGHRS and CDR2 YFSETQ. This CDR3 contains 16 residues. The CDR3 DNA follows: TGCGCCAGCAGCTTGGGCAGGGGGAATAGCAATCAGCCCCAGCATTTT. Its protein is CASSLGRGNSNQPQHF.

This sequence joins TRBV2 and TRBJ2-3; 9 bases are a match to TRBD2. Germline V gene sequence: CDR1 SNHLY, CDR2 FYNNEI. This CDR3 region has 14 residues. V trimming: 5 bases; J trimming: 2 bases; junction bases outside the gene matches: 2. In DNA, the CDR3 is TGTGCCAGCAGTCGCGGGAGGGACACAGATACGCAGTATTTT. Amino acids: CASSRGRDTDTQYF.

V gene TRBV7-9 combines with J gene TRBJ2-5; TRBD2 matches at 7 bases. Germline V lookup: CDR1 SEHNR, CDR2 FQNEAQ (reference sequence). J lost 3 bases, V lost 2 bases, and 3 bases had no gene match. This CDR3 spans 14 amino acids. The CDR3 sequence is CASSLMAGEETQYF. The CDR3, as DNA: TGTGCCAGCAGCTTAATGGCGGGGGAAGAGACCCAGTACTTC.

The chain has TRBV7-2 and TRBJ2-7, with 7 bases identical to TRBD1. Germline lookup yields CDR1 SGHTA and CDR2 FQGNSA. V was clipped by 6 bases and J by 3 bases; unmatched bases: 14. CDR3 length: 16 residues. This chain's CDR3 is CASRRDSVELYYEQYF. The CDR3 nucleotides read TGTGCCAGCAGACGGGACAGCGTTGAGCTGTACTACGAGCAGTACTTC.

The CDR3 sequence is CASSLEPGQQNYGYTF. The CDR3 nucleotides read TGTGCCAGCAGCTTAGAGCCAGGACAGCAGAATTATGGCTACACCTTC. This chain uses TRBV7-2 with TRBJ1-2, with D possibly being TRBD1 (6 bases). The CDR3 contains 16 residues. The ends were cut back, 1 base at V and 5 bases at J, with 17 bases in the middle. Germline V gene lookup returns CDR1 SGHTA and CDR2 FQGNSA.

The genes are TRBV30 and TRBJ1-5, with D possibly matching TRBD1 (6 bases). The CDR3 consists of 13 residues. Germline-derived CDR1 and CDR2 are GTSNPN and SVGIG (reference sequence). Trimming removed 0 bases at V and 10 bases at J, with 13 bases between. The CDR3 is CAWSVGGEAPQHF. As DNA, the CDR3 is TGTGCCTGGAGTGTAGGGGGGGAAGCCCCCCAGCATTTT.

The chain couples TRBV6-5 to TRBJ1-1; a weak D match, TRBD1 (5 bases). This CDR3 contains 15 residues. Trimming stripped 2 bases from V and 0 bases from J, with 10 bases between. Germline CDR1 is MNHEY and CDR2 is SVGAGI. The CDR3 here is CASSYAGGVNTEAFF. The CDR3 DNA is TGTGCCAGCAGTTACGCCGGGGGGGTGAACACTGAAGCTTTCTTT.

J is TRBJ1-1 and V is TRBV2, with 7 bases identical to TRBD1. Germline loops: CDR1 SNHLY, CDR2 FYNNEI. The CDR3 loop spans 15 amino acids. Losses at the gene ends were 1 base for V and 3 bases for J; bases not matched to a gene: 5. The CDR3 DNA sequence: TGTGCCAGCAGTGAAGGCGCAGGGGGTCACACTGAAGCTTTCTTT. Its translation: CASSEGAGGHTEAFF.

V and J are TRBV29-1 and TRBJ2-5, with 7 bases lining up with TRBD1. Germline CDR1 SQVTM, CDR2 ANQGSEA. The CDR3 runs 13 residues. J was trimmed by 3 bases and V by 1 base; bases with no gene match: 2. The CDR3 coding sequence is TGCAGCGTTGAAGTGGGGACAGAAGAGACCCAGTACTTC. This sequence encodes CSVEVGTEETQYF.

This sequence joins TRBV9 and TRBJ2-1, with 8 bases fitting TRBD2. The CDR3 consists of 15 residues. Germline V gene data show CDR1 as SGDLS and CDR2 as YYNGEE. The junction had 5 bases not matched to a gene; V was cut back by 3 bases and J by 3 bases. The CDR3: CASSGRAGGYNEQFF. In DNA form, the CDR3 reads TGTGCCAGCAGCGGGAGGGCGGGAGGCTACAATGAGCAGTTCTTC. Together with reference TRBV9 and TRBJ2-1, the CDR3 gives the full variable domain: DSGVTQTPKHLITATGQRVTLRCSPRSGDLSVYWYQQSLDQGLQFLIQYYNGEERAKGNILERFSAQQFPDLHSELNLSSLELGDSALYFCASSGRAGGYNEQFFGPGTRLTVL.

J is TRBJ2-3 and V is TRBV11-2; 15 nucleotides agree with TRBD2. The CDR3 runs 17 residues. CDR1 SGHAT and CDR2 FQNNGV come from the germline V gene. V gave up 0 bases and J gave up 4 bases; unmatched junction bases: 2. The CDR3 coding sequence is TGTGCCAGCAGCTTAGAAGGACTAGCGGGGGGGTCAGATACGCAGTATTTT. This translates into CASSLEGLAGGSDTQYF. Based on the CDR3 plus reference TRBV11-2 and TRBJ2-3, the full variable domain is EAGVAQSPRYKIIEKRQSVAFWCNPISGHATLYWYQQILGQGPKLLIQFQNNGVVDDSQLPKDRFSAERLKGVDSTLKIQPAKLEDSAVYLCASSLEGLAGGSDTQYFGPGTRLTVL.

V gene TRBV6-1 combines with J gene TRBJ2-1; 8 bases map to TRBD2. V dropped 1 base and J dropped 4; count of bases not matched to a gene: 3. The CDR3 is 15 amino acids. Looked up from germline, CDR1 is MNHNS and CDR2 is SASEGT. The CDR3 loop reads CASSEEAGGYNEQFF. The CDR3 DNA is TGTGCCAGCAGTGAAGAGGCGGGAGGTTACAATGAGCAGTTCTTC.

The chain carries TRBV5-4 and TRBJ2-7, with 9 positions matching TRBD2. The germline CDR1 and CDR2 sequences are SGHNT and YYREEE (reference sequence). V lost 0 bases to trimming and J lost 11 bases; unmatched junction nucleotides: 9. CDR3 size: 14 residues. The CDR3 region is CASSLVVAGAVEYF. The CDR3 DNA follows: TGTGCCAGCAGCTTGGTTGTAGCGGGGGCCGTTGAGTACTTC.

The chain employs TRBV7-2 and TRBJ2-2, with a possible D match to TRBD2 (5 bases). The CDR3 runs to 15 residues. V lost 5 bases, J lost 3 bases, and 13 bases lay in between. CDR1 SGHTA and CDR2 FQGNSA come from the germline V gene. The CDR3 spells CASSDRRTYTGELFF. The CDR3 region has the DNA TGTGCCAGCAGCGATCGACGGACTTACACCGGGGAGCTGTTTTTT.

CDR3 DNA: TGTGCCAGCTCACCGGCCGGACATAACTATGGCTACACCTTC. Protein: CASSPAGHNYGYTF. The chain joins TRBV18 to TRBJ1-2, with D possibly being TRBD1 (5 bases). The germline V gene has CDR1 KGHSH and CDR2 LQKENI. The length of the CDR3 is 14 residues. V was trimmed by 3 bases and J by 1 base, leaving 9 bases between them.

CDR3 DNA: TGTGCCAGCAGCGCGGACAGGGGAGAGGGCGAGCAGTACTTC. The encoded protein is CASSADRGEGEQYF. V and J are TRBV9 and TRBJ2-7; 9 bases are shared with TRBD1. CDR1 SGDLS and CDR2 YYNGEE come from the germline V gene. CDR3 length: 14 residues. V trimming: 3 bases; J trimming: 6 bases; junction bases outside the gene matches: 7.

Worth noting for this clone: At one end the junction does not follow the germline gene, possibly because of a read error. The rearrangement links TRBV5-4 to TRBJ1-2; 8 bases are a match to TRBD1. CDR1 SGHNT and CDR2 YYREEE come from the germline V gene (reference sequence). The CDR3 runs to 12 residues. The CDR3 coding sequence is TGTGCCAGCAGCCGAGCGGACAGGGCGGAATCCTTC. It yields the protein CASSRADRAESF.

This chain links TRBV27 with TRBJ1-2, with 9 bases lining up with TRBD1. Germline lookup yields CDR1 MNHEY and CDR2 SMNVEV (reference sequence). J was trimmed by 4 bases and V by 7 bases; bases with no gene match: 10. The CDR3 runs 15 residues. As DNA, the CDR3 is TGTGCCAGCAAGGAGGCGGGACAGGGATTCTATGGCTACACCTTC. It codes for CASKEAGQGFYGYTF.

The chain combines TRBV5-1 with TRBJ2-6; D remains ambiguous. Germline assignment: CDR1 SGHRS and CDR2 YFSETQ. The CDR3 length is 13 residues. V lost 6 bases and J 4 bases, leaving 8 bases between the germline ends. In DNA, the CDR3 is TGCGCCAGCAAACTGCTAGGGGCCAACGTCCTGACTTTC. This encodes CASKLLGANVLTF.

V usage is TRBV2 and J usage is TRBJ1-1, with 7 bases matching TRBD1. Germline CDR1 is SNHLY and CDR2 is FYNNEI. This CDR3 contains 13 residues. Trimming took 5 bases from V and 2 from J; bases not matched to a gene: 2. The CDR3 loop reads CASSRDSNTEAFF. In nucleotides, the CDR3 is TGTGCCAGCAGTCGGGACAGCAACACTGAAGCTTTCTTT.

J is TRBJ1-1 and V is TRBV29-1, with D possibly TRBD1 on 6 matching bases. Looked up from germline, CDR1 is SQVTM and CDR2 is ANQGSEA. The CDR3 has 15 amino acids. The V and J ends lost 5 bases and 9 bases respectively, with 25 bases between them. The CDR3 spells CSVPDSSYSRRKAFF. CDR3 in DNA: TGCAGCGTTCCGGACAGCTCCTATTCAAGACGGAAAGCTTTCTTT.

The CDR3, as DNA: TGCGCCAGCAGCTCTAGCGGCAACACCGGGGAGCTGTTTTTT. Translating gives CASSSSGNTGELFF. The chain links TRBV5-1 to TRBJ2-2; 7 bases agree with TRBD2. The germline CDR1 and CDR2 sequences are SGHRS and YFSETQ. V dropped 3 bases and J dropped 2; count of bases not matched to a gene: 1. This CDR3 is 14 amino acids long. Filled out from reference TRBV5-1 and TRBJ2-2, the complete variable domain reads KAGVTQTPRYLIKTRGQQVTLSCSPISGHRSVSWYQQTPGQGLQFLFEYFSETQRNKGNFPGRFSGRQFSNSRSEMNVSTLELGDSALYLCASSSSGNTGELFFGEGSRLTVL.

The chain couples TRBV9 to TRBJ1-2; 9 positions agree with TRBD1. The CDR3 runs 16 residues. The V gene end was trimmed by 4 bases and the J gene end by 7 bases; junction bases not matched to a gene: 14. Germline loops: CDR1 SGDLS, CDR2 YYNGEE. The CDR3 nucleotides read TGTGCCAGCAGCCCCGTGGGACAGGGAATTTGGGGTGGCTACACCTTC. This translates into CASSPVGQGIWGGYTF.